Each of the 6 T cell receptor beta chains below was sequenced from the same sample in a study of radiotherapy plus CTLA-4 blockade in lung cancer (dated by TCRdb to between 2018 and 2020). Library prep was done by the immunoSEQ multiplex PCR assay. TCRdb re-hosts the immuneACCESS table, in-frame sequences only. Its copies lack some clones; in the studies checked, an unresolved V gene accounts for under half of them, and the cause for the rest is not known. The sample yields about 45,000 clones; 73% were counted once. The ten largest clones capture 3% to 4% of the sample. Here the sequenced sample was peripheral blood, taken from a patient treated with radiotherapy plus ipilimumab. These receptors all stem from a human donor with non-small cell lung cancer who had a complete response to radiotherapy plus ipilimumab.

V gene TRBV29-1 combines with J gene TRBJ2-7; perhaps TRBD2 as D (6 bases). CDR1 and CDR2 from the germline V gene are SQVTM and ANQGSEA. V was cut by 7 bases and J by 4 bases, with 17 bases left in between. The CDR3 runs 13 residues. The chain's CDR3 is CSGGDGGVYEQYF. Here the CDR3 DNA reads TGCAGCGGGGGGGACGGAGGCGTGTACGAGCAGTACTTC.

The chain combines TRBV7-2 with TRBJ2-7, with D maybe TRBD2 (6 bases). The CDR3 has 13 amino acids. Germline V gene data show CDR1 as SGHTA and CDR2 as FQGNSA. Trimming removed 5 bases from V and 7 bases from J, with 15 bases in between. The CDR3 reads CASSRTGLYEQYF. CDR3 sequence (DNA): TGTGCCAGCAGCAGGACGGGACTTTATGAGCAGTACTTC.

The chain employs TRBV10-1 and TRBJ2-2, with 7 bases identical to TRBD1. This CDR3 has 14 residues. After removal of 6 bases from V and 6 bases from J, the junction contained 7 bases not matched to a gene. Germline V gene lookup returns CDR1 WNHNN and CDR2 SYGVQD (reference sequence). CDR3 DNA: TGCGCCAGCAGCCGGGGACAGTTCTCCGGGGAGCTGTTTTTT. Protein product: CASSRGQFSGELFF.

The chain employs TRBV19 and TRBJ1-3; 7 nucleotides agree with TRBD1. The V gene end was trimmed by 3 bases and the J gene end by 0 bases; junction bases not matched to a gene: 2. Germline V gives CDR1 LNHDA, CDR2 SQIVND (reference sequence). This CDR3 is built from 15 residues. The CDR3 region is CASSMGQTSGNTIYF. Written as DNA, the CDR3 is TGTGCCAGTAGTATGGGACAGACCTCTGGAAACACCATATATTTT. Using reference TRBV19 and TRBJ1-3 for the parts outside the CDR3, the full variable domain is DGGITQSPKYLFRKEGQNVTLSCEQNLNHDAMYWYRQDPGQGLRLIYYSQIVNDFQKGDIAEGYSVSREKKESFPLTVTSAQKNPTAFYLCASSMGQTSGNTIYFGEGSWLTVV.

The CDR3 protein is CASSRNTGTGGYEQYF. In DNA form, the CDR3 reads TGTGCCAGCAGCCGGAATACCGGGACAGGGGGCTACGAGCAGTACTTC. This chain joins TRBV7-8 and TRBJ2-7; the match to TRBD1 covers 11 bases. CDR1 is SGHVS and CDR2 is FQNEAQ in the germline V gene. The CDR3 is made up of 16 amino acids. V gave up 5 bases and J gave up 3 bases; unmatched junction bases: 9.

With regard to this clone: Other DNA sequences of this sample code for an identical CDR3. V is TRBV7-2 and J is TRBJ2-7; TRBD2 matches 8 bases. Looked up from germline, CDR1 is SGHTA and CDR2 is FQGNSA. This CDR3 region has 15 residues. Unmatched junction bases numbered 3, after V lost 2 bases and J lost 0 bases. The CDR3 DNA reads TGTGCCAGCAGCTTAAGCGGGGGAACCTCCTACGAGCAGTACTTC. Translating it yields CASSLSGGTSYEQYF.